This passage covers 4 T cell receptor beta chains from one sample sequenced in a study of blood T cell repertoires in COVID-19. Profiling relied on immunoSEQ multiplex PCR, and the TCRdb table lists in-frame clones only, not all of them. The sample holds under 100,000 clones, 87% seen once. The sample was peripheral blood. The receptors were sampled from a male donor with acute or convalescent COVID-19.

The chain has TRBV25-1 and TRBJ1-1, with TRBD1 as a possible D gene (6 bases). Looked up from germline, CDR1 is MGHDK and CDR2 is SYGVNS. The V end was cut by 5 bases, the J end by 5 bases, with 15 bases between. The CDR3 length is 14 residues. The CDR3, as DNA: TGTGCCAGCAGTCCTCAGGGGAGGGGGACTGAAGCTTTCTTT. Translation: CASSPQGRGTEAFF. The full variable domain, with the rest looked up from reference TRBV25-1 and TRBJ1-1, is EADIYQTPRYLVIGTGKKITLECSQTMGHDKMYWYQQDPGMELHLIHYSYGVNSTEKGDLSSESTVSRIRTEHFPLTLESARPSHTSQYLCASSPQGRGTEAFFGQGTRLTVV.

The rearrangement links TRBV19 to TRBJ1-5, with TRBD1 identical over 8 bases. V lost 2 bases to trimming and J lost 6 bases; unmatched junction nucleotides: 18. Germline V CDR1 and CDR2: LNHDA, SQIVND (reference sequence). The CDR3 covers 19 residues. CDR3 residues: CASSIFQFGRGRGGQPQHF. CDR3 sequence (DNA): TGTGCCAGTAGTATATTCCAATTTGGCAGGGGGCGCGGAGGTCAGCCCCAGCATTTT.

This rearrangement joins TRBV5-1 to TRBJ1-6; TRBD1 matches 8 bases. Trimming took 0 bases from V and 4 from J; bases not matched to a gene: 6. The CDR3 is 17 residues long. Germline V gene lookup returns CDR1 SGHRS and CDR2 YFSETQ. The CDR3 DNA sequence: TGCGCCAGCAGCTTGGGGGGGACAGGTCGTTATAATTCACCCCTCCACTTT. Translation: CASSLGGTGRYNSPLHF.

The chain combines TRBV18 with TRBJ1-6, with D perhaps TRBD1 (6 bases). CDR1 is KGHSH and CDR2 is LQKENI in the germline V gene. V dropped 4 bases and J dropped 8 bases, with 18 bases sitting between them. The CDR3 runs 16 residues. CDR3 coding DNA: TGTGCCAGCTCACTCATACAGGGTTCTGGGGATTCACCCCTCCACTTT. Translation: CASSLIQGSGDSPLHF.